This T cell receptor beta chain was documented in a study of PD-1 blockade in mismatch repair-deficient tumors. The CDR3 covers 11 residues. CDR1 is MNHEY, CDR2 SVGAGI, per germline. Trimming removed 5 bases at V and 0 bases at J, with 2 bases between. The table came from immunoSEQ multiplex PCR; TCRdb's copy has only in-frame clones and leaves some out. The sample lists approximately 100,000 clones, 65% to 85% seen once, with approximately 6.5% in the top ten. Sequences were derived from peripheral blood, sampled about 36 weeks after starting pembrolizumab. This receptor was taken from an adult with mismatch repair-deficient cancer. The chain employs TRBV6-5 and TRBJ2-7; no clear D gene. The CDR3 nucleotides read TGTGCCAGCAGTACCTCCTACGAGCAGTACTTC. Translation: CASSTSYEQYF.